A single sample is the source of the 30 T cell receptor beta chains below, sequenced in a study of CD8 T cells in Susac syndrome. Random hexamers were used to reverse transcribe an amount of roughly 0.5 to 1 ug RNA. TCRdb ran MiXCR on the immunoSEQ multiplex PCR reads and lists one entry per CDR3 protein. The sample shows about 440,000 distinct CDR3 sequences, 75% to 90% of them seen only once. Input material: CD8+ T cells from PBMCs. All receptors come from a human donor with multiple sclerosis.

There are a few counts of this clonotype. This chain joins TRBV6-1 and TRBJ1-2; D remains unclear. The V end was cut by 7 bases, the J end by 0 bases, with 9 bases between. Per germline, CDR1 MNHNS and CDR2 SASEGT. CDR3 size: 13 residues. DNA for the CDR3: TGTGCCAGCATGGGAACCTCTAACTATGGCTACACCTTC. Its translation: CASMGTSNYGYTF.

The chain combines TRBV5-1 with TRBJ2-7; 9 nucleotides match TRBD2. The V gene end was trimmed by 4 bases and the J gene end by 5 bases; junction bases not matched to a gene: 7. Germline-derived CDR1 and CDR2 are SGHRS and YFSETQ. This CDR3 contains 14 residues. The chain's CDR3 is CASSTGLAPHEQYF. The CDR3, as DNA: TGCGCCAGCAGCACAGGACTAGCGCCCCACGAGCAGTACTTC.

V usage is TRBV7-3 and J usage is TRBJ2-2, with D possibly TRBD1 on 5 matching bases. Germline loops: CDR1 SGHTA, CDR2 FQGTGA. The CDR3 has 17 residues. Trimming took 4 bases from V and 3 from J, leaving 18 bases between them. The CDR3 sequence: CASSSTPDIGYTGELFF. CDR3 coding DNA: TGTGCCAGCAGCTCAACCCCGGACATCGGATACACCGGGGAGCTGTTTTTT.

The V gene is TRBV20-1, the J gene TRBJ2-7, with 12 bases identical to TRBD2. Germline trimming cut 4 bases from V and 4 bases from J; bases unmatched to any gene: 11. Germline-derived CDR1 and CDR2 are DFQATT and SNEGSKA (reference sequence). This CDR3 has 16 residues. The CDR3, as DNA: TGCAGTGCTAAGCCGACTAGCGGGAGCTTTTCGTACGAGCAGTACTTC. It encodes CSAKPTSGSFSYEQYF.

The genes are TRBV5-1 and TRBJ1-1, with D hard to call. With 4 bases removed from V and 2 bases from J, the gap between germline ends came to 15 bases. The CDR3 is made up of 15 amino acids. CDR1 is SGHRS, CDR2 YFSETQ, per germline. The CDR3, as DNA: TGCGCCAGCAGCGGAGAGGTGGGATTAAACACTGAAGCTTTCTTT. Protein sequence: CASSGEVGLNTEAFF.

V usage is TRBV28 and J usage is TRBJ2-7; tentatively, D is TRBD1 (6 bases). CDR3 length: 14 residues. Trimming took 0 bases from V and 10 from J, leaving 16 bases between them. Per the germline V gene, CDR1 is MDHEN and CDR2 is SYDVKM. CDR3 loop: CASSLWDSPAEQYF. CDR3 DNA: TGTGCCAGCAGTTTATGGGACAGTCCCGCAGAACAGTACTTC. Drawing the rest from reference TRBV28 and TRBJ2-7, the complete variable domain is DVKVTQSSRYLVKRTGEKVFLECVQDMDHENMFWYRQDPGLGLRLIYFSYDVKMKEKGDIPEGYSVSREKKERFSLILESASTNQTSMYLCASSLWDSPAEQYFGPGTRLTVT.

The chain links TRBV30 to TRBJ2-5; no reliable D call. The CDR3 sequence is 15 residues long. Per the germline V gene, CDR1 is GTSNPN and CDR2 is SVGIG (reference sequence). V was cut by 1 base and J by 3 bases, with 15 bases left in between. The CDR3 bases are TGTGCCTGGAGTGCGGGTGTGGGGTTGGAAGAGACCCAGTACTTC. Its translation is CAWSAGVGLEETQYF. The whole variable domain, remainder taken from reference TRBV30 and TRBJ2-5, is SQTIHQWPATLVQPVGSPLSLECTVEGTSNPNLYWYRQAAGRGLQLLFYSVGIGQISSEVPQNLSASRPQDRQFILSSKKLLLSDSGFYLCAWSAGVGLEETQYFGPGTRLLVL.

This rearrangement joins TRBV27 to TRBJ2-1; D might be TRBD1 (6 bases). CDR3 length equals 15 residues. Germline assignment: CDR1 MNHEY and CDR2 SMNVEV (reference sequence). V was trimmed by 0 bases and J by 6 bases, leaving 12 bases between them. The CDR3: CASSLSQPGANEQFF. The CDR3 DNA reads as TGTGCCAGCAGTTTATCGCAGCCAGGGGCCAATGAGCAGTTCTTC.

The V call is TRBV27, the J call TRBJ1-2, with 8 positions matching TRBD1. The CDR3 has 15 residues. Germline lookup yields CDR1 MNHEY and CDR2 SMNVEV (reference sequence). The V and J ends lost 6 bases and 5 bases, in that order; junction bases with no gene match: 11. In DNA form, the CDR3 reads TGTGCCAGCAGGCCCCTGGGACAGGAGCTTTATGGCTACACCTTC. This gives the protein CASRPLGQELYGYTF.

This chain connects TRBV19 to TRBJ2-5, with TRBD1 identical over 11 bases. Germline lookup yields CDR1 LNHDA and CDR2 SQIVND (reference sequence). The CDR3 loop spans 15 amino acids. After removal of 3 bases from V and 5 bases from J, the junction contained 5 bases not matched to a gene. Written as DNA, the CDR3 is TGTGCCAGTAGTATGGTAGGGACAGGGGGGGAGACCCAGTACTTC. It codes for CASSMVGTGGETQYF.

The V gene is TRBV6-2 or TRBV6-3, the J gene TRBJ2-7; possibly TRBD1 for D (5 bases). CDR1 MNHEY and CDR2 SVGEGT come from the germline V gene. The CDR3 loop spans 14 amino acids. V was shortened by 6 bases and J by 7 bases, with 19 bases between the two germline ends. The CDR3 DNA sequence: TGTGCCAGCAGATACAGCAAAGGGGCGAGAGAGCAGTACTTC. Translating gives CASRYSKGAREQYF.

The chain is built from TRBV12-3 or TRBV12-4 and TRBJ1-2; TRBD1 is a possible D gene (6 bases). V was clipped by 2 bases and J by 8 bases, with 18 bases between them. The CDR3 loop spans 15 amino acids. In DNA, the CDR3 is TGTGCCAGCAGTTTAAGTAGCGGGGGGCCACAGGGCTACACCTTC. This translates into CASSLSSGGPQGYTF.

The chain recombines TRBV5-4 with TRBJ2-1; D may correspond to TRBD1 or TRBD2 (5 bases each). Germline values: CDR1 SGHNT, CDR2 YYREEE (reference sequence). V was trimmed by 4 bases and J by 8 bases, leaving 25 bases between them. This CDR3 region has 17 residues. The CDR3 reads CASSPGPLGGSSDEQFF. CDR3 in DNA: TGTGCCAGCAGCCCGGGACCCCTAGGCGGAAGCTCCGATGAGCAGTTCTTC.

DNA of the CDR3: TGTGCCAGCAGCCCTTCACCGGGGGCCACTGAAGCTTTCTTT. This gives the protein CASSPSPGATEAFF. This chain uses TRBV11-2 with TRBJ1-1; perhaps TRBD1 as D (6 bases). V lost 5 bases and J 4 bases, leaving 14 bases between the germline ends. CDR1 and CDR2 (germline): SGHAT, FQNNGV. This CDR3 is built from 14 residues.

This sequence joins TRBV7-8 and TRBJ1-5, with TRBD1 identical over 7 bases. CDR3 length equals 16 residues. Losses at the gene ends were 5 bases for V and 1 base for J; bases not matched to a gene: 8. In germline, CDR1 is SGHVS, CDR2 FQNEAQ. CDR3 protein: CASSPELDRSNQPQHF. CDR3 DNA sequence: TGTGCCAGCAGCCCGGAATTGGACAGGAGCAATCAGCCCCAGCATTTT.

The V call is TRBV30, the J call TRBJ1-2; D is ambiguous. Germline V gives CDR1 GTSNPN, CDR2 SVGIG (reference sequence). Trimming stripped 2 bases from V and 4 bases from J, with 11 bases between. The CDR3 contains 13 residues. The CDR3 protein is CAWSLVGSYGYTF. CDR3 sequence (DNA): TGTGCCTGGAGTTTGGTGGGGTCCTATGGCTACACCTTC.

The chain recombines TRBV10-3 with TRBJ2-3; D is unresolved. Germline V gene data show CDR1 as ENHRY and CDR2 as SYGVKD. This CDR3 is 11 amino acids long. Trimming removed 10 bases from V and 3 bases from J, with 8 bases in between. The chain's CDR3 is CASSETDTQYF. The CDR3 DNA follows: TGTGCCAGCTCCGAGACAGATACGCAGTATTTT.

This sequence joins TRBV19 and TRBJ2-7; TRBD2 matches 9 bases. Trimming removed 5 bases from V and 2 bases from J; junction bases left unmatched: 4. The CDR3 sequence is 14 residues long. Germline V CDR1 and CDR2: LNHDA, SQIVND (reference sequence). CDR3 sequence (DNA): TGTGCCAGTAGTTGGGGGACTAGCACCTACGAGCAGTACTTC. Its protein is CASSWGTSTYEQYF. Using reference TRBV19 and TRBJ2-7 for the parts outside the CDR3, the full variable domain is DGGITQSPKYLFRKEGQNVTLSCEQNLNHDAMYWYRQDPGQGLRLIYYSQIVNDFQKGDIAEGYSVSREKKESFPLTVTSAQKNPTAFYLCASSWGTSTYEQYFGPGTRLTVT.

The V call is TRBV2, the J call TRBJ1-5; D perhaps matches TRBD1 (5 bases). The CDR3 is made up of 15 amino acids. The ends were cut back, 2 bases at V and 6 bases at J, with 14 bases in the middle. Germline lookup yields CDR1 SNHLY and CDR2 FYNNEI. CDR3 amino acids: CASSEMDIQSQPQHF. In nucleotides, the CDR3 is TGTGCCAGCAGTGAAATGGACATCCAAAGTCAGCCCCAGCATTTT.

The gene calls are TRBV4-1 and TRBJ2-7, with D maybe TRBD1 (6 bases). From germline, CDR1 is MGHRA and CDR2 YSYEKL. Trimming took off 3 bases at V and 3 bases at J, with 15 bases between the two ends. There are 15 residues in the CDR3. CDR3 region: CASSQFQGGNYEQYF. The CDR3 nucleotides are TGCGCCAGCAGCCAGTTCCAAGGGGGTAACTACGAGCAGTACTTC.

The chain carries TRBV7-9 and TRBJ2-1; TRBD1 or TRBD2 may be the D gene (6 bases each). The V gene's germline CDR1 is SEHNR and CDR2 FQNEAQ (reference sequence). This CDR3 region has 16 residues. Trimming cost V 5 bases and J 2 bases, with 16 bases left between them. CDR3 sequence: CASSQGRGVAYNEQFF. DNA for the CDR3: TGTGCCAGCAGCCAGGGGCGCGGGGTCGCCTACAATGAGCAGTTCTTC.

Only a few counts were recorded for this clonotype. This chain uses TRBV7-8 with TRBJ2-7; D is uncertain. This CDR3 region has 15 residues. Germline-derived CDR1 and CDR2 are SGHVS and FQNEAQ. Trimming took 5 bases from V and 5 from J, leaving 19 bases between them. The CDR3 DNA sequence: TGTGCCAGCAGCCGAGTGTCCTCTCGGGCCGACGAGCAGTACTTC. This gives the protein CASSRVSSRADEQYF.

The chain links TRBV27 to TRBJ2-1; the D gene could be TRBD1 or TRBD2 (5 bases each). V was trimmed by 0 bases and J by 5 bases, leaving 8 bases between them. The CDR3 loop spans 14 amino acids. Germline V gives CDR1 MNHEY, CDR2 SMNVEV (reference sequence). CDR3 DNA sequence: TGTGCCAGCAGTTTATCCCCGGGGCACAATGAGCAGTTCTTC. The encoded protein is CASSLSPGHNEQFF.

This clonotype occurred a few times. V is TRBV7-9 and J is TRBJ1-4; D gene unclear. The germline CDR1 and CDR2 sequences are SEHNR and FQNEAQ (reference sequence). The CDR3 is 11 residues long. V lost 5 bases to trimming and J lost 8 bases, with 6 bases between them. In DNA, the CDR3 is TGTGCCAGCAGCGGTACAGAAAAACTGTTTTTT. It specifies CASSGTEKLFF.

This clonotype appeared a single time. The rearrangement links TRBV6-1 to TRBJ2-7; no clear D gene. CDR3 size: 13 residues. Per germline, CDR1 MNHNS and CDR2 SASEGT. V lost 3 bases and J 5 bases, leaving 11 bases between the germline ends. The CDR3 nucleotides are TGTGCCAGCAGTGAGGGTTGGATCAACGAGCAGTACTTC. This encodes CASSEGWINEQYF.

This clonotype came up once. The V gene is TRBV7-9, the J gene TRBJ2-7, with D tentatively TRBD1 (6 bases). Per germline, CDR1 SEHNR and CDR2 FQNEAQ (reference sequence). The V end was cut by 5 bases, the J end by 3 bases, with 14 bases between. The CDR3 has 14 amino acids. The CDR3: CASSNSHRDYEQYF. The CDR3 DNA is TGTGCCAGCAGCAACTCCCACAGGGACTACGAGCAGTACTTC.

Comment on this clonotype: One end of the junction is discordant with germline, which a read error may explain. The CDR3 is CASSPGTGGRDEQFF. The CDR3 DNA sequence: TGTGCTAGCAGCCCGGGGACAGGGGGTAGGGATGAGCAGTTCTTC. The chain employs TRBV7-7 and TRBJ2-1; 11 nucleotides line up with TRBD1. This CDR3 spans 15 amino acids. CDR1 is SSHAT, CDR2 FNYEAQ, per germline (reference sequence).

The chain joins TRBV12-5 to TRBJ2-7; D not resolved. V was trimmed by 2 bases and J by 5 bases, leaving 13 bases between them. The CDR3 sequence is 14 residues long. Per the germline V gene, CDR1 is LGHNT and CDR2 is FRNRAP. This CDR3 is CASGLRNSVNEQYF. Here the CDR3 DNA reads TGTGCTAGTGGTTTGCGCAATTCGGTTAACGAGCAGTACTTC. Using reference TRBV12-5 and TRBJ2-7 for the parts outside the CDR3, the full variable domain is DARVTQTPRHKVTEMGQEVTMRCQPILGHNTVFWYRQTMMQGLELLAYFRNRAPLDDSGMPKDRFSAEMPDATLATLKIQPSEPRDSAVYFCASGLRNSVNEQYFGPGTRLTVT.

CDR3 nucleotides: TGTGCCAGCAGCCAAGAGGACCGTGTTACAGATACGCAGTATTTT. Protein: CASSQEDRVTDTQYF. V is TRBV4-2 and J is TRBJ2-3; no clear D gene. Trimming left V 0 bases short and J 3 bases short, with 10 bases between. This CDR3 has 15 amino acids. Germline lookup yields CDR1 LGHNA and CDR2 YNFKEQ.

This sequence joins TRBV5-1 and TRBJ2-3; D may be TRBD1 or TRBD2 (6 bases each). V lost 0 bases to trimming and J lost 4 bases, with 15 bases between them. This CDR3 has 16 residues. The germline V gene has CDR1 SGHRS and CDR2 YFSETQ. The CDR3 spells CASSLDPGAGSDTQYF. CDR3 bases: TGCGCCAGCAGCTTGGACCCGGGGGCCGGTTCAGATACGCAGTATTTT.